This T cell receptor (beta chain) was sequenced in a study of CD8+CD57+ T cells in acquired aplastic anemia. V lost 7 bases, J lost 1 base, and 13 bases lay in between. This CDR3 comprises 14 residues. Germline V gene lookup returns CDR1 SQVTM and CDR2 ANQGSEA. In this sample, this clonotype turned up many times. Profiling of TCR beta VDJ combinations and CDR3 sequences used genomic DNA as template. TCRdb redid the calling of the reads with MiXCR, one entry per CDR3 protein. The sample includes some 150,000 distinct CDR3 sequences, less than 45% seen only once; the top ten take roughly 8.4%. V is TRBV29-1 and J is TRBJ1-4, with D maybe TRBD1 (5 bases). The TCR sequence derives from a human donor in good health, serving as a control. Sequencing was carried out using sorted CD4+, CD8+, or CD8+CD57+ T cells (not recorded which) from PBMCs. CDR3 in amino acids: CSGGLSRTNEKLFF. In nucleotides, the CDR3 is TGCAGCGGGGGCCTGAGTAGAACTAATGAAAAACTGTTTTTT. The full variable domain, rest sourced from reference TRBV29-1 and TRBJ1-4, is SAVISQKPSRDICQRGTSLTIQCQVDSQVTMMFWYRQQPGQSLTLIATANQGSEATYESGFVIDKFPISRPNLTFSTLTVSNMSPEDSSIYLCSGGLSRTNEKLFFGSGTQLSVL.